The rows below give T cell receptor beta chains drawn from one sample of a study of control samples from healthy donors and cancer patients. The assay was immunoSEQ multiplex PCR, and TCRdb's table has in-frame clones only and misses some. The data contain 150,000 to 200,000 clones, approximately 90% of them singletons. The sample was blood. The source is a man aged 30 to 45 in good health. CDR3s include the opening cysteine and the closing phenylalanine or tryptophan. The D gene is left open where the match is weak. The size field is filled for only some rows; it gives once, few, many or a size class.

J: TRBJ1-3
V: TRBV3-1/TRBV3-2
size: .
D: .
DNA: TGTGCCAGCAGCCAAAGGAAGGGGGCTGGAAACACCATATATTTT
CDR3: CASSQRKGAGNTIYF

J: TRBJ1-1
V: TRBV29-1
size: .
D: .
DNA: TGCAGCGTTGACCAGAGGGGGGGCTCCACTGAAGCTTTCTTT
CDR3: CSVDQRGGSTEAFF

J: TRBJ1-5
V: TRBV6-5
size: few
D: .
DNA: TGTGCCAGCAGTTTGGACGCGGGGAATCAGCCCCAGCATTTT
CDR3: CASSLDAGNQPQHF

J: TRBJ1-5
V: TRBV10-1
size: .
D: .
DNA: TGCGCCATATTATCTAGAAATCAGCCCCAGCATTTT
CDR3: CAILSRNQPQHF

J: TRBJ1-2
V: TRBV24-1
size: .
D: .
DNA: TGTGCCACCAGTGATTTGAGCGGGAGGGGGGACTACACCTTC
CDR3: CATSDLSGRGDYTF

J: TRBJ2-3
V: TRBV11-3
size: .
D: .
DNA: TGTGCCAGCAGCTTTAGGGCAGGCACAGATACGCAGTATTTT
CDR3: CASSFRAGTDTQYF

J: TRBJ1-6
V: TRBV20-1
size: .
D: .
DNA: TGCAGTGCCCCCCGGACGGGGCCCCTCCACTTT
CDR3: CSAPRTGPLHF

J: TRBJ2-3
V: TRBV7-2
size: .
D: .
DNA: TGTGCCAGCAGCTTAATAGAAGATACGCAGTATTTT
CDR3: CASSLIEDTQYF

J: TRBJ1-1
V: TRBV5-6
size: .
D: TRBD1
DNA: TGTGCCAGCAGGTGGGACAGGGGAACCCTGAACACTGAAGCTTTCTTT
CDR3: CASRWDRGTLNTEAFF

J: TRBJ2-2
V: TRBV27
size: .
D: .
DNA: TGTGCCAGCGGGGGGCACTCCACCGGGGAGCTGTTTTTT
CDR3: CASGGHSTGELFF

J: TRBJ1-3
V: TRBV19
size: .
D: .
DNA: TGCGGCACAAGGATTAGCTCTGGAAACACCATATATTTT
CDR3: CGTRISSGNTIYF

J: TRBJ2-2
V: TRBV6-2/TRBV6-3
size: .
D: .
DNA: TGTGCCAGCAGTCCCAGCGGGTCGAACACCGGGGAGCTGTTTTTT
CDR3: CASSPSGSNTGELFF

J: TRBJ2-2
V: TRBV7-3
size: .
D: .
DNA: TGTGCCAGCAGCTTACTACCAGGCGGGGAGCTGTTTTTT
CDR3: CASSLLPGGELFF

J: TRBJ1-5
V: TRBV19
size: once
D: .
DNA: TGTGCCAGTGGTGCGGCAGTTAGCAATCAGCCCCAGCATTTT
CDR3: CASGAAVSNQPQHF

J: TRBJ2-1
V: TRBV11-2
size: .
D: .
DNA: TGTGCCAGCAGCAGAAGGACTAACCACCAATTCAATGAGCAGTTCTTC
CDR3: CASSRRTNHQFNEQFF

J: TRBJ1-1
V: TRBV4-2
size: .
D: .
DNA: TGTGCCAGCAGCAACCCAAGGCCAGCAGGGGCAATTATAGCTTTCTTT
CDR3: CASSNPRPAGAIIAFF

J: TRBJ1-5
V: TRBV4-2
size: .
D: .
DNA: TGTGCCAGCAGCCAAGATGCCGGAACCTATCAGCCCCAGCATTTT
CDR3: CASSQDAGTYQPQHF

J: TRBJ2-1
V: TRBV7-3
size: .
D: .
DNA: TGTGCCAGCAGCTTAACTCGATTCGATGAGCAGTTCTTC
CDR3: CASSLTRFDEQFF

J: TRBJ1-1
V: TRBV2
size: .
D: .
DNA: TGTGCCAGCAGTGTCAATCTGAACACTGAAGCTTTCTTT
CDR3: CASSVNLNTEAFF

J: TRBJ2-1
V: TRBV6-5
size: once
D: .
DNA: TGTGCCAGCTCTCAACGGGAGAGCAATGAGCAGTTCTTC
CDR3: CASSQRESNEQFF

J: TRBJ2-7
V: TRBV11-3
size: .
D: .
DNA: TGTGCCAGCAGCTTAGGAGCTGGGATTGGGTACGAGCAGTACTTC
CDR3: CASSLGAGIGYEQYF

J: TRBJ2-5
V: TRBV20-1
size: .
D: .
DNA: TGCAGTGCTAGTAAGATGGGAAGCGAAGGGACCCAGTACTTC
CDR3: CSASKMGSEGTQYF

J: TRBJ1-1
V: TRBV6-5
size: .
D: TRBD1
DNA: TGTGCCATAAGACAGGGAGGGAACACTGAAGCTTTCTTT
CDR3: CAIRQGGNTEAFF

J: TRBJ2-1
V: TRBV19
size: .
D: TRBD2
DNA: TGTGCCAGTAGGCCCCCTAGCGGGAGAGGCAATGAGCAGTTCTTC
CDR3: CASRPPSGRGNEQFF

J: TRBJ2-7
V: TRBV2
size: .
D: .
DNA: TGTGCCAGCAGTGAAGCCCACGGATTCCCCTACGAGCAGTACTTC
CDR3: CASSEAHGFPYEQYF

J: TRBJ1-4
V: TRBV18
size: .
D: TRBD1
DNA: TGTGCCAGCTCACTGGGATCGGGACAGCTTAATGAAAAACTGTTTTTT
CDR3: CASSLGSGQLNEKLFF

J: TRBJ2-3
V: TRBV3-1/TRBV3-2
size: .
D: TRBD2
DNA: TGTGCCAGCACCCCTAGGGGCGTACTAGCGGGCCTCACAGATACGCAGTATTTT
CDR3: CASTPRGVLAGLTDTQYF

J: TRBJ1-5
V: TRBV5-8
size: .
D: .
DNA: TGTGCCAGCAGCTTGAGGGTTTCCGGGGATCAGCCCCAGCATTTT
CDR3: CASSLRVSGDQPQHF

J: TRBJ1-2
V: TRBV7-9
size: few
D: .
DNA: TGTGCCAGCAGCCTTGAGGGGACTGTCACCTTC
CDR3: CASSLEGTVTF

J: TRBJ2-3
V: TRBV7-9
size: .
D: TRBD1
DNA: TGTGCCAGCAGCCCAGGGGGCGTCGAGGCAGATACGCAGTATTTT
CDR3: CASSPGGVEADTQYF

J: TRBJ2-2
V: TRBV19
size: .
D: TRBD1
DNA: TGTGCCAGTAGGGACAGGGGAGGAACCGGGGAGCTGTTTTTT
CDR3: CASRDRGGTGELFF

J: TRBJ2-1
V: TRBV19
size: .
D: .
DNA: TGTGCCAGTAGTATCCCCGGGACGGAGCAGTTCTTC
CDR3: CASSIPGTEQFF

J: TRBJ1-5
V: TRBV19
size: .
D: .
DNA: TGTGCCAGTAGTATAGTGGGGGTCCAGCCCCAGCATTTT
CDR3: CASSIVGVQPQHF

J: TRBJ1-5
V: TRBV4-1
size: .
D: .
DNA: TGCGCCAGCAGCCAAGATCGGGGCAATCAGCCCCAGCATTTT
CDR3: CASSQDRGNQPQHF

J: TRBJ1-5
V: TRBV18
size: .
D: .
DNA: TGTGCCAGCTCAGCCGGACAGATTAATCAGCCCCAGCATTTT
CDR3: CASSAGQINQPQHF

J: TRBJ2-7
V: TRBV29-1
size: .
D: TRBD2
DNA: TGCAGCGTCGGAGGGACTAGCGGTCAGAGCTCCTACGAGCAGTACTTC
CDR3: CSVGGTSGQSSYEQYF

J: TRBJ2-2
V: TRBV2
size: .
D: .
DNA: TGTGCCAGCACATCCCGAGACGGGGCGAACACCGGGGAGCTGTTTTTT
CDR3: CASTSRDGANTGELFF

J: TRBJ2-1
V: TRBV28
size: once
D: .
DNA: TGTGCCAGCAGAGGTAGCGGATTATACAATGAGCAGTTCTTC
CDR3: CASRGSGLYNEQFF

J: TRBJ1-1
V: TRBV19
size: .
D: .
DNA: TGTGCCAGTAGTATACTCAGGGGAGGGAACACTGAAGCTTTCTTT
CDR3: CASSILRGGNTEAFF

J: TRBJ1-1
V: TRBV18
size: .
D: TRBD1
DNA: TGTGCCAGCTCCGGGACAGAGGACACTGAAGCTTTCTTT
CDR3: CASSGTEDTEAFF

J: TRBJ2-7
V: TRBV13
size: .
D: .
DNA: TGTGCCAGCAGCGCCCACCGAGACTCCTACGAGCAGTACTTC
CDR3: CASSAHRDSYEQYF

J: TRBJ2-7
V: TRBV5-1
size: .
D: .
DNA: TGCGCCAGCAGCTTGGACGAGACGGTCTACGAGCAGTACTTC
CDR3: CASSLDETVYEQYF

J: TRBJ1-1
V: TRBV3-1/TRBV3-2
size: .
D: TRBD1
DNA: TGTGCCAGCAGTCCCCTACAGGGGATGAACACTGAAGCTTTCTTT
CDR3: CASSPLQGMNTEAFF